Listed below are T cell receptor beta chains from one sample, sequenced in a study of T-cell memory formation after mild COVID-19. TCRdb analysed the 5' RACE reads with MiXCR anew, one entry per CDR3 protein. Of 550,000 to 700,000 distinct CDR3 sequences detected, roughly 17% appear once; the ten largest clones hold roughly 8.2%. The sequenced sample consisted of PBMCs or a T cell subset sorted from them (not recorded which). These receptors were collected from an adult woman who had mild COVID-19 (a few samples of this study predate the infection). Cell type and time point are not known. Each CDR3 is given with its conserved first and last residue. D genes are given only for firm matches. Expanded clones get a size class; other rows say once, few or many, or leave the size out.

TRBJ2-3 TRBV29-1 NA few TGCAGCGTTGGGAATGGAGCCCATCGCGCAGATACGCAGTATTTT CSVGNGAHRADTQYF
TRBJ1-5 TRBV7-9 NA NA TGTGCCAGCAGCGTTGGGCTAGGGGCTTATAGCAATCAGCCCCAGCATTTT CASSVGLGAYSNQPQHF
TRBJ2-2 TRBV9 TRBD2 few TGTGCCAGCAGCGTAGCCGGACTAGCGGGAGGAGTTGGCACCGGGGAGCTGTTTTTT CASSVAGLAGGVGTGELFF
TRBJ2-3 TRBV7-6 TRBD2 NA TGTGCCAGCAGCTTACCGTCTGGGACTACCTATTCGGATACGCAGTATTTT CASSLPSGTTYSDTQYF
TRBJ2-5 TRBV16 NA few TGTGCCAGCAGCCAAGCGGTGGAGACCCAGTACTTC CASSQAVETQYF
TRBJ2-7 TRBV5-1 NA few TGCGCCAGCAGCTTGGATTGGGGGCAAGGGTACGAGCAGTACTTC CASSLDWGQGYEQYF
TRBJ2-1 TRBV15 TRBD2 NA TGTGCCACCAGCAGAGCACCCCCTCAACTAGCGGGGTCTAGCAATGAGCAGTTCTTC CATSRAPPQLAGSSNEQFF
TRBJ2-1 TRBV7-9 TRBD2 few TGTGCCAGCAGCTGGACCGGGACTACTCGTAATGAGCAGTTCTTC CASSWTGTTRNEQFF
TRBJ2-5 TRBV20-1 TRBD2 NA TGCAGTGTGGCCGGGACTAGCGGGGGTTTGGAGACCCAGTACTTC CSVAGTSGGLETQYF
TRBJ1-5 TRBV27 NA NA TGTGCCAGCAGCAGAATAAGGGGGGGTGCGTATCAGCCCCAGCATTTT CASSRIRGGAYQPQHF
TRBJ2-1 TRBV6-5 TRBD2 few TGTGCCAGCAGGGAAAGCGGGAGGGCCATGAATGAGCAGTTCTTC CASRESGRAMNEQFF
TRBJ2-1 TRBV7-6 NA few TGTGCCAGCAGCTTAGCGCCTGAAGGTAATGAGCAGTTCTTC CASSLAPEGNEQFF
TRBJ2-2 TRBV5-1 TRBD1 few TGCGCCAGCAGCTTGGCACTAGGACAGGGGGCGACCGGGGAGCTGTTTTTT CASSLALGQGATGELFF
TRBJ1-5 TRBV9 NA many TGTGCCAGCAGCAAGGGGGTGGGACTGGGGCAGCCCCAGCATTTT CASSKGVGLGQPQHF
TRBJ2-5 TRBV11-3 NA NA TGTGCCAGCGGCAGGGACCAAGAGACCCAGTACTTC CASGRDQETQYF
TRBJ2-2 TRBV5-1 TRBD1 NA TGCGCCAGCAGCTTGGTACAGGGGTGGAACACCGGGGAGCTGTTTTTT CASSLVQGWNTGELFF
TRBJ2-7 TRBV6-5 TRBD2 few TGTGCCAGCATGGTGGCTAGCGGGAATCTGAGGGACGAGCAGTACTTC CASMVASGNLRDEQYF
TRBJ1-5 TRBV12-3/TRBV12-4 NA few TGTGCCAGCAGTTTAGGGGCTGATCAGCCCCAGCATTTT CASSLGADQPQHF
TRBJ2-2 TRBV5-1 NA NA TGCGCCAGCAGCTGGCGGGACGGGAACACCGGGGAGCTGTTTTTT CASSWRDGNTGELFF
TRBJ1-2 TRBV6-1 TRBD1 few TGTGCCAGCAGTGAACTCGGGACAGGGCTTAACTATGGCTACACCTTC CASSELGTGLNYGYTF
TRBJ2-1 TRBV6-5 NA few TGTGCCAGCAGAAAACAGGCCTACAATGAGCAGTTCTTC CASRKQAYNEQFF
TRBJ2-1 TRBV20-1 TRBD2 few TGCAGTGCTCCTACTAGCGGGGGGCGCAATGAGCAGTTCTTC CSAPTSGGRNEQFF
TRBJ2-7 TRBV14 NA NA TGTGCCAGCAGCCTCTCTAGGGGTAAAAGGACCTACGAGCAGTACTTC CASSLSRGKRTYEQYF
TRBJ2-5 TRBV9 TRBD2 NA TGTGCCAGCAGCGTAGGGTGGGAGGGCCCGGAGACCCAGTACTTC CASSVGWEGPETQYF
TRBJ2-1 TRBV7-2 NA NA TGTGCCAGCAGCTTAGCGGGGGGATCTGAGCAGTTCTTC CASSLAGGSEQFF
TRBJ1-2 TRBV5-1 NA many TGCGCCAGCAGCTTGGAGCTCCGAGCGGGAACAACTAACTATGGCTACACCTTC CASSLELRAGTTNYGYTF